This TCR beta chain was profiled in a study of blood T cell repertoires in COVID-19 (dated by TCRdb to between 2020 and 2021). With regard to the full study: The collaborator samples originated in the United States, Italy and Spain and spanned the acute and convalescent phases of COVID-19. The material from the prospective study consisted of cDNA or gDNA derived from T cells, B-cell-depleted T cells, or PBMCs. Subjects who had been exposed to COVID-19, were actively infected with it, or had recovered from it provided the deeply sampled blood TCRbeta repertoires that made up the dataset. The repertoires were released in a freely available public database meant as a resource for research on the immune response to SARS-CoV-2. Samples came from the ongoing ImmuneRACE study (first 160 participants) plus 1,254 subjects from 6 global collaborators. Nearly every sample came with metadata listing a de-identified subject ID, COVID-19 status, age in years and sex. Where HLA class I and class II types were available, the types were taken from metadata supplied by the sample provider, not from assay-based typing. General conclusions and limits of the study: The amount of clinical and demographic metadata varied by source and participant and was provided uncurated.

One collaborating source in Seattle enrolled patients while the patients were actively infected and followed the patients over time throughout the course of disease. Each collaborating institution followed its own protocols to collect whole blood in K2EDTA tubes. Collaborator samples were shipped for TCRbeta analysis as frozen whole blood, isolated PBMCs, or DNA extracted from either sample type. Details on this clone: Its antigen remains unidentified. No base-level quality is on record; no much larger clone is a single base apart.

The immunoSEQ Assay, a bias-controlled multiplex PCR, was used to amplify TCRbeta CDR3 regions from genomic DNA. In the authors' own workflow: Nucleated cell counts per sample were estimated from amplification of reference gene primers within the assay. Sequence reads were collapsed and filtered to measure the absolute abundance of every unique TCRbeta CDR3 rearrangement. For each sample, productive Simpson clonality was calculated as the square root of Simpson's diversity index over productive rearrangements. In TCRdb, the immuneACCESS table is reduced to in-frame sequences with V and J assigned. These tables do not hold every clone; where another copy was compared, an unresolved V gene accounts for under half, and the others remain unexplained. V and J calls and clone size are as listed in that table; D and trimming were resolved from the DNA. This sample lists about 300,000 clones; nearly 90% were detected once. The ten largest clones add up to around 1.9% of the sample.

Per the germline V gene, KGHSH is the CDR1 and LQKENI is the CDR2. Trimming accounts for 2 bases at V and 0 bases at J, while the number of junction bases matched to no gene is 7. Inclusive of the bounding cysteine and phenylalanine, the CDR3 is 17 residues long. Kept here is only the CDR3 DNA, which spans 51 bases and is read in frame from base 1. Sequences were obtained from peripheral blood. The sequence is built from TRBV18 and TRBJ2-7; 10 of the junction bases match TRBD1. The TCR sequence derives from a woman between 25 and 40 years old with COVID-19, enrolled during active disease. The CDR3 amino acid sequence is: CASSPGTGAFSSYEQYF. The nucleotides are TGTGCCAGCTCACCAGGGACAGGGGCCTTCAGCTCCTACGAGCAGTACTTC.